This TCR beta chain was sequenced in a study of cytomegalovirus exposure and HLA in healthy donors. V trimming: 5 bases; J trimming: 2 bases; junction bases outside the gene matches: 5. This CDR3 has 15 residues. CDR1 MDHEN and CDR2 SYDVKM come from the germline V gene. In the PCR, 60 Vbeta and 13 Jbeta primers were used. Original analysis: Around 12 million of about 88 million unique TCR beta chains were shared, per a later count. TCRdb's table, derived via immunoSEQ multiplex PCR, lists solely in-frame clones and lacks some. Clonal size and the V and J genes are those of that table, whereas D and trimming came from the DNA. The repertoire holds 150,000 to 170,000 clones, with roughly 80% as singletons.

The receptor's source is a man under 40 in good health and CMV-seropositive. The V call is TRBV28, the J call TRBJ2-7; TRBD2 matches 11 bases. Sequenced material: PBMCs. CDR3 in amino acids: CASSTSTSGTYEQYF. The CDR3 DNA reads TGTGCCAGCAGTACCTCGACTAGCGGGACCTACGAGCAGTACTTC.